The 32 T cell receptor beta chains presented below share a single source sample, sequenced in a study of T-cell memory formation after mild COVID-19. TCRdb passed the 5' RACE reads through MiXCR, listing each CDR3 protein once. This table has some 450,000 distinct CDR3 sequences, around 20% appearing once. The sequencing input was PBMCs or a T cell subset sorted from them (not recorded which). The receptors were sampled from an adult woman who had mild COVID-19 (a few samples of this study predate the infection). Cell type and time point are not known.

This clonotype was observed a handful of times. The rearrangement uses TRBV20-1 and TRBJ2-3, with D uncertain. This CDR3 is 15 amino acids long. Trimming took off 5 bases at V and 2 bases at J, with 17 bases between the two ends. Germline V CDR1 and CDR2: DFQATT, SNEGSKA (reference sequence). The CDR3 loop is CSAQEWAGHTDTQYF. CDR3 DNA sequence: TGCAGTGCTCAGGAGTGGGCAGGTCACACAGATACGCAGTATTTT.

The chain carries TRBV5-1 and TRBJ2-3, with D perhaps TRBD1 or TRBD2 (5 bases each). The CDR3 covers 15 residues. V lost 3 bases, J lost 0 bases, and 11 bases lay in between. From germline, CDR1 is SGHRS and CDR2 YFSETQ. The CDR3 DNA follows: TGCGCCAGCAGCTATGGGGACGGTAGCACAGATACGCAGTATTTT. This gives the protein CASSYGDGSTDTQYF.

The V call is TRBV7-3, the J call TRBJ1-1; 7 bases match TRBD1. The length of the CDR3 is 14 residues. The junction had 11 bases not matched to a gene; V was cut back by 10 bases and J by 3 bases. Germline CDR1 SGHTA, CDR2 FQGTGA. As DNA, the CDR3 is TGTGCCATCCGACAGGGATCGGCGGACACTGAAGCTTTCTTT. This codes for CAIRQGSADTEAFF.

This clonotype was seen only a few times. The V and J genes are TRBV18 and TRBJ2-7; possible D gene TRBD2, 6 bases. The germline CDR1 and CDR2 sequences are KGHSH and LQKENI. This CDR3 has 12 amino acids. V was clipped by 3 bases and J by 11 bases, with 14 bases between them. In DNA, the CDR3 is TGTGCCAGCTCACCCGCCATAGGGGAGGAGTACTTC. Its translation: CASSPAIGEEYF. Variable domain in full (rest from reference TRBV18 and TRBJ2-7): NAGVMQNPRHLVRRRGQEARLRCSPMKGHSHVYWYRQLPEEGLKFMVYLQKENIIDESGMPKERFSAEFPKEGPSILRIQQVVRGDSAAYFCASSPAIGEEYFGPGTRLTVT.

In its sample, this clonotype was seen a few times. V and J are TRBV20-1 and TRBJ2-1; 10 bases line up with TRBD2. V lost 0 bases, J lost 1 base, and 3 bases stayed unmatched. Germline V gene data show CDR1 as DFQATT and CDR2 as SNEGSKA (reference sequence). The CDR3 has 16 residues. The CDR3 DNA sequence: TGCAGTGCTAGAGATGGTAGCGGGAGGTCCTACAATGAGCAGTTCTTC. Translated: CSARDGSGRSYNEQFF.

V usage is TRBV20-1 and J usage is TRBJ1-2; D might be TRBD1 (5 bases). This CDR3 has 14 amino acids. V shed 0 bases and J shed 4 bases, with 12 bases lying between them. Germline CDR1 DFQATT, CDR2 SNEGSKA (reference sequence). CDR3 sequence (DNA): TGCAGTGCTAGAGATCTCCGGGGACCCTATGGCTACACCTTC. Protein product: CSARDLRGPYGYTF.

This clonotype has just a few counts. The rearrangement uses TRBV7-6 and TRBJ2-6, with TRBD2 identical over 11 bases. The CDR3 length is 18 residues. J gave up 0 bases and V 3 bases, and 4 bases lay outside the gene matches. Germline V gene lookup returns CDR1 SGHVS and CDR2 FNYEAQ. In DNA, the CDR3 is TGTGCCAGCAGCTTGACTAGCGGGGCCGACTCTGGGGCCAACGTCCTGACTTTC. This gives the protein CASSLTSGADSGANVLTF.

The J gene is TRBJ2-1, the V gene TRBV12-3 or TRBV12-4, with 7 positions matching TRBD2. The CDR3 has 16 residues. V trimming: 7 bases; J trimming: 0 bases; junction bases outside the gene matches: 9. The CDR3 DNA reads TGTGCCAGCAATTTTCGGGGGGAGCCCTCCTACAATGAGCAGTTCTTC. Amino acid sequence: CASNFRGEPSYNEQFF.

Worth noting for this clonotype: The junction and the germline gene differ at one end; a read error may be behind it. The V and J genes are TRBV7-2 and TRBJ2-3; D tentatively fits TRBD1 or TRBD2 (6 bases each). Germline lookup yields CDR1 SGHTA and CDR2 FQGNSA. The CDR3 totals 14 residues. This CDR3 reads CASSLMGGTNTQYF. The CDR3 DNA is TGTGCCAGCAGCTTAATGGGGGGCACAAATACGCAGTATTTT.

For the CDR3, the DNA is TGCAGTGCTAGCAGGGCCGGCTCCTATAATTCACCCCTCCACTTT. As protein: CSASRAGSYNSPLHF. The chain links TRBV20-1 to TRBJ1-6, with D perhaps matching TRBD1 (5 bases). Germline V lookup: CDR1 DFQATT, CDR2 SNEGSKA (reference sequence). The length of the CDR3 is 15 residues. The V end lost 3 bases, the J end lost 0 bases, and 9 bases lay between the germline ends.

V and J are TRBV2 and TRBJ2-1; 8 bases match TRBD2. Trimming took 3 bases from V and 7 from J; bases not matched to a gene: 8. From germline, CDR1 is SNHLY and CDR2 FYNNEI. CDR3 size: 15 residues. CDR3: CASSDFVAGRNEQFF. The CDR3 bases are TGTGCCAGCAGTGATTTCGTAGCGGGGAGGAATGAGCAGTTCTTC.

V usage is TRBV6-2 or TRBV6-3 and J usage is TRBJ2-1, with 7 bases fitting TRBD2. The CDR3 length is 15 residues. V shed 6 bases and J 2 bases; nucleotides not matched to a gene: 7. The germline gives CDR1 MNHEY, CDR2 SVGEGT. The CDR3 DNA sequence: TGTGCCAGCAGCGAAGCGGGATACCCCTACAATGAGCAGTTCTTC. It codes for CASSEAGYPYNEQFF.

This clonotype was seen only a few times. J is TRBJ1-2 and V is TRBV29-1; possibly TRBD1 for D (6 bases). The CDR3 loop spans 14 amino acids. The germline gives CDR1 SQVTM, CDR2 ANQGSEA. V was clipped by 3 bases and J by 8 bases, with 19 bases between them. The CDR3 DNA reads TGCAGCGTTGACTTGAGTTGGAGGGGGGAAGGCTACACCTTC. It encodes CSVDLSWRGEGYTF. The complete variable domain, with remaining parts taken from reference TRBV29-1 and TRBJ1-2, reads SAVISQKPSRDICQRGTSLTIQCQVDSQVTMMFWYRQQPGQSLTLIATANQGSEATYESGFVIDKFPISRPNLTFSTLTVSNMSPEDSSIYLCSVDLSWRGEGYTFGSGTRLTVV.

This clonotype has only a few counts. V gene TRBV6-6 combines with J gene TRBJ2-2; 7 bases fit TRBD2. The CDR3 consists of 16 residues. V lost 4 bases, J lost 4 bases, and 9 bases stayed unmatched. Germline V gene sequence: CDR1 MNHNY, CDR2 SVGAGI (reference sequence). The CDR3 DNA is TGTGCCAGCAGTTGGGCTTCCAGCGGGACCACCGGGGAGCTGTTTTTT. Translation: CASSWASSGTTGELFF.

This chain links TRBV12-3 or TRBV12-4 with TRBJ2-2; tentatively, D is TRBD1 or TRBD2 (5 bases each). Trimming stripped 2 bases from V and 7 bases from J, with 20 bases between. CDR3 length: 17 amino acids. Here the CDR3 reads CASSLPFVSGRVGELFF. DNA of the CDR3: TGTGCCAGCAGTTTACCATTTGTTTCGGGACGGGTCGGGGAGCTGTTTTTT.

This clonotype was seen a handful of times. The V and J genes are TRBV4-1 and TRBJ2-4; D gene unclear. Germline V gene sequence: CDR1 MGHRA, CDR2 YSYEKL. V was trimmed by 0 bases and J by 0 bases, leaving 21 bases between them. The CDR3 consists of 20 residues. CDR3 sequence: CASSQEGPPSTDLAKNIQYF. The CDR3 DNA is TGCGCCAGCAGCCAAGAAGGGCCGCCCAGCACCGACCTAGCCAAAAACATTCAGTACTTC.

This clonotype was counted between two and nine times. The rearrangement uses TRBV11-1 and TRBJ2-7, with TRBD1 as a possible D gene (6 bases). This CDR3 region has 16 residues. V was shortened by 5 bases and J by 3 bases, with 20 bases between the two germline ends. Germline lookup yields CDR1 SGHAT and CDR2 FQDESV (reference sequence). The CDR3 bases are TGTGCCAGCAGCGCGAGTAGTGGGACAATCGGCTACGAGCAGTACTTC. Amino acids: CASSASSGTIGYEQYF.

This chain connects TRBV4-1 to TRBJ1-2, with a tentative D call TRBD1 (6 bases). Trimming stripped 2 bases from V and 4 bases from J, with 14 bases between. Germline values: CDR1 MGHRA, CDR2 YSYEKL. The CDR3 runs 15 residues. CDR3 bases: TGCGCCAGCAGCCAACACCTTGGGGGCGGCTATGGCTACACCTTC. Amino acids: CASSQHLGGGYGYTF.

The rearrangement joins TRBV2 to TRBJ1-2; D ambiguous. The CDR3 spans 12 residues. The germline V and J ends were trimmed by 5 bases and 8 bases, with 12 bases remaining between them. The V gene's germline CDR1 is SNHLY and CDR2 FYNNEI. The DNA of the CDR3 is TGTGCCAGCAGTTTTGAGGCGGAGGGCTACACCTTC. It translates to CASSFEAEGYTF.

The chain combines TRBV12-3 or TRBV12-4 with TRBJ1-2; no clear D gene. The CDR3 contains 13 residues. The ends were cut back, 1 base at V and 7 bases at J, with 10 bases in the middle. The CDR3 nucleotides read TGTGCCAGCAGTTTAGGAGGGCAGTCTGGCTACACCTTC. This sequence encodes CASSLGGQSGYTF.

This clonotype has just a few counts. The chain joins TRBV5-5 to TRBJ2-7; the match to TRBD1 covers 10 bases. From germline, CDR1 is SGHKS and CDR2 YYEKEE (reference sequence). The CDR3 runs 15 residues. V shed 8 bases and J 1 base; nucleotides not matched to a gene: 9. CDR3 protein: CASSRPGQGSYEQYF. The DNA of the CDR3 is TGTGCCAGTTCCCGACCGGGACAGGGGTCCTACGAGCAGTACTTC.

This chain connects TRBV29-1 to TRBJ1-1, with D maybe TRBD1 (5 bases). The V end was cut by 3 bases, the J end by 6 bases, with 11 bases between. The V gene's germline CDR1 is SQVTM and CDR2 ANQGSEA. The CDR3 has 12 amino acids. CDR3 protein: CSVDGGYPEAFF. DNA for the CDR3: TGCAGCGTTGATGGGGGGTATCCTGAAGCTTTCTTT.

The V gene is TRBV11-2, the J gene TRBJ2-3, with D unresolved. Germline CDR1 and CDR2: SGHAT and FQNNGV. With 3 bases removed from V and 3 bases from J, the gap between germline ends came to 10 bases. This CDR3 comprises 14 residues. The CDR3 here is CASSFLLLTDTQYF. For the CDR3, the DNA is TGTGCCAGCAGCTTCTTGCTTCTGACAGATACGCAGTATTTT.

The V and J genes are TRBV11-2 and TRBJ1-2; 7 nucleotides line up with TRBD1. CDR3 length: 15 residues. CDR1 and CDR2 (germline): SGHAT, FQNNGV. With V trimmed by 5 bases and J by 0 bases, 6 bases remained unmatched. CDR3 region: CASSPGTAANYGYTF. The CDR3 coding sequence is TGTGCCAGCAGCCCCGGGACAGCCGCTAACTATGGCTACACCTTC.

The chain couples TRBV29-1 to TRBJ2-1, with TRBD1 matching 8 bases. Germline V CDR1 and CDR2: SQVTM, ANQGSEA. The J segment lost 0 bases and the V segment lost 5 bases, leaving 6 bases of the junction unmatched. The CDR3 has 15 amino acids. CDR3 coding DNA: TGCAGCGTTCTCCCCGGGACAGGCTCCTACAATGAGCAGTTCTTC. Protein product: CSVLPGTGSYNEQFF.

The genes are TRBV29-1 and TRBJ2-1; D not resolved. V lost 7 bases and J lost 5, with 12 bases in between. Germline CDR1 is SQVTM and CDR2 is ANQGSEA. This CDR3 region has 12 residues. CDR3 bases: TGCAGCGCAGTACAAGTAGACAATGAGCAGTTCTTC. Residues: CSAVQVDNEQFF.

The rearrangement uses TRBV9 and TRBJ2-2; 9 positions agree with TRBD1. This CDR3 has 15 amino acids. Germline trimming cut 2 bases from V and 7 bases from J; bases unmatched to any gene: 6. The germline CDR1 and CDR2 sequences are SGDLS and YYNGEE. Here the CDR3 reads CASSVSGTGFGELFF. Here the CDR3 DNA reads TGTGCCAGCAGCGTCTCCGGGACAGGGTTCGGGGAGCTGTTTTTT.

This clonotype has a handful of counts. J is TRBJ1-5 and V is TRBV20-1, with unresolved D. The V gene's germline CDR1 is DFQATT and CDR2 SNEGSKA (reference sequence). V lost 5 bases to trimming and J lost 3 bases, with 2 bases between them. The CDR3 spans 10 residues. CDR3 coding DNA: TGCAGTGCTTCCAATCAGCCCCAGCATTTT. It is translated as CSASNQPQHF.

V is TRBV12-3 or TRBV12-4 and J is TRBJ2-3, with 9 bases identical to TRBD1. This CDR3 has 16 amino acids. The V and J ends lost 3 bases and 8 bases, in that order; junction bases with no gene match: 12. The CDR3 sequence: CASSFLGGTGSGTQYF. The CDR3 DNA reads TGTGCCAGCAGTTTTCTTGGGGGGACAGGGAGCGGTACGCAGTATTTT.

V gene TRBV29-1 combines with J gene TRBJ2-7, with 9 bases fitting TRBD1. Germline CDR1 and CDR2: SQVTM and ANQGSEA. The junction had 5 bases not matched to a gene; V was cut back by 7 bases and J by 1 base. The CDR3 covers 13 residues. The CDR3 reads CSAWTGESYEQYF. The CDR3 DNA sequence: TGCAGCGCCTGGACAGGGGAATCCTACGAGCAGTACTTC.

This clonotype was counted only a few times. This chain connects TRBV24-1 to TRBJ2-1; 10 nucleotides match TRBD2. V shed 12 bases and J 3 bases; nucleotides not matched to a gene: 10. The CDR3 length is 15 residues. CDR1 is KGHDR and CDR2 is SFDVKD in the germline V gene. CDR3 protein: CAVSGRAYLYNEQFF. Written as DNA, the CDR3 is TGTGCCGTCAGCGGGAGGGCCTACCTCTACAATGAGCAGTTCTTC.

This clonotype occurred many times. The rearrangement uses TRBV21-1 and TRBJ2-7. TRBV21-1 constitutes a pseudogene. This CDR3 comprises 11 residues. This CDR3 reads CASSKTYEQYF. The CDR3 nucleotides are TGTGCCAGCAGCAAAACCTACGAGCAGTACTTC.